Following are 8 T cell receptor beta chains from one sample sequenced in a study of blood T cells in healthy people across ages. A second PCR, run for roughly 7 to 12 cycles, used a sample-barcoded 5' primer plus a J-beta primer mix. MiXCR, run by TCRdb on the 5' RACE reads, gives a single entry per CDR3 protein. The repertoire holds 800,000 or so distinct CDR3 sequences, roughly 25% seen once, with approximately 3.7% in the top ten. The same sample was also studied in work on T cells of mothers and their children.

The source material was blood. The receptors were sampled from a boy between 10 and 17 years old in good health.

V is TRBV7-9 and J is TRBJ1-2; the D is unclear. Trimming cost V 1 base and J 6 bases, with 12 bases left between them. The CDR3 sequence is 14 residues long. Germline CDR1 reads SEHNR; CDR2 reads FQNEAQ (reference sequence). The CDR3 bases are TGTGCCAGCAGCTTAGTTTCTGGGAAGGATGGCTACACCTTC. It translates to CASSLVSGKDGYTF.

V is TRBV4-3 and J is TRBJ1-6, with D possibly being TRBD1 (5 bases). V was trimmed by 5 bases and J by 4 bases, leaving 12 bases between them. Germline CDR1 is LGHNA and CDR2 is YSLEER. The CDR3 loop spans 15 amino acids. The CDR3 bases are TGCGCCAGCAGCGACGGGACGGGTTATAATTCACCCCTCCACTTT. Protein product: CASSDGTGYNSPLHF.

This clonotype has only a few counts. The rearrangement joins TRBV25-1 to TRBJ2-5; tentatively, D is TRBD2 (6 bases). Near its end, the DNA agrees better with TRBJ2-7, so the J call may be wrong. Looked up from germline, CDR1 is MGHDK and CDR2 is SYGVNS. The CDR3 loop spans 14 amino acids. In nucleotides, the CDR3 is TGTGCCAGCAGTGAAGGCGGGACTCTCTACGAGCAGTACTTC. Protein sequence: CASSEGGTLYEQYF.

A few counts support this clonotype. The rearrangement links TRBV2 to TRBJ1-5, with D tentatively TRBD1 (6 bases). V dropped 4 bases and J dropped 3 bases, with 13 bases sitting between them. CDR1 SNHLY and CDR2 FYNNEI come from the germline V gene. CDR3 size: 15 residues. DNA of the CDR3: TGTGCCAGCAGTGGAAACAGGGTTACCAATCAGCCCCAGCATTTT. Its protein is CASSGNRVTNQPQHF.

In the case of this clonotype: One end of the junction is discordant with germline, which a read error may explain. The CDR3, as DNA: TGTGCCAGCAGCCCCTCAGGGACTAGCAGAGATACGCAGTATTTT. It is translated as CASSPSGTSRDTQYF. The chain is built from TRBV9 and TRBJ2-3, with 9 positions matching TRBD2. CDR3 length: 15 amino acids. Germline values: CDR1 SGDLS, CDR2 YYNGEE.

This chain joins TRBV4-1 and TRBJ2-5; D might be TRBD2 (6 bases). The CDR3 consists of 17 residues. V was clipped by 0 bases and J by 3 bases, with 17 bases between them. Germline V gene sequence: CDR1 MGHRA, CDR2 YSYEKL. CDR3 DNA sequence: TGCGCCAGCAGCCAAGATCTCGTGGGCAGGGAGGAAGAGACCCAGTACTTC. Residues: CASSQDLVGREEETQYF.

This clonotype came up a few times. This sequence joins TRBV29-1 and TRBJ2-1; D not resolved. The germline V gene has CDR1 SQVTM and CDR2 ANQGSEA. This CDR3 has 11 amino acids. V lost 7 bases, J lost 1 base, and 5 bases lay in between. CDR3 residues: CSGLSYNEQFF. The CDR3, as DNA: TGCAGCGGCCTATCCTACAATGAGCAGTTCTTC.

The genes are TRBV28 and TRBJ2-5; 9 positions agree with TRBD2. Germline V lookup: CDR1 MDHEN, CDR2 SYDVKM. Unmatched junction bases numbered 8, after V lost 2 bases and J lost 4 bases. The CDR3 sequence is 16 residues long. The CDR3 DNA is TGTGCCAGCAGTTTACATCTAGCGGGAATCCCAGAGACCCAGTACTTC. Its translation is CASSLHLAGIPETQYF.